This T cell receptor (beta chain) appears in the sequencing data of a study of T-cell memory formation after mild COVID-19. Whole-study context: The two donors had largely donor-specific TCR clusters. Study results and limitations: Memory from before infection featured some responding clones, which suggests cross-reactive memory joined. Those CD4+ clones that contracted were mainly in CM and EM (CD8+ ones in EMRA). Clones that got smaller from day 15 to 85 had even CD4/CD8, while clones growing later tipped toward CD4+.

This clonotype appeared a few times. Its antigen is not identified. Germline CDR1 SGHVS, CDR2 FQNEAQ. J was trimmed by 0 bases and V by 3 bases; bases with no gene match: 12. The length of the CDR3 is 18 residues. One entry per CDR3 protein results from TCRdb running MiXCR on the 5' RACE reads. The sample records 200,000 to 300,000 distinct CDR3 sequences, 15% to 20% being singletons. The material sequenced was PBMCs or a T cell subset sorted from them (not recorded which). The source of this sequence is a man aged 18-30 years who had mild COVID-19 (a few samples of this study predate the infection). Cell type and time point are not known. V is TRBV7-8 and J is TRBJ2-3; 7 nucleotides match TRBD1. CDR3 protein: CASSLGPYRGASTDTQYF. The CDR3 bases are TGTGCCAGCAGCTTGGGTCCGTACAGGGGCGCTAGCACAGATACGCAGTATTTT.